This T cell receptor (beta chain) was sequenced for a study of long-term antiretroviral therapy in people with HIV (dated by TCRdb to 2021 to 2024). About the investigation overall: The earliest samples were collected approximately a decade before the 2015 WHO recommendation for immediate ART, a period when ART was typically delayed until CD4 counts fell. A retrospective serial study tested whether changes in peripheral blood TRB repertoire composition and diversity were associated with ART initiation and durable HIV suppression. A total of 150 to 200 cryopreserved PBMC samples came from a few dozen adults with confirmed HIV infection and were collected serially over a mean of roughly six years (range 1-12). Of the 30 participants with HIV, about a dozen were female. No cross-contamination during QIAcube processing was seen in test extractions of a monoclonal T-cell line run alongside 33 polyclonal samples.

Points on this clone: Its specific antigen is unknown. It has no much larger one-base neighbor in the sample; base qualities were not kept.

Sequencing of the TRB variable region was done with the immunoSEQ hsTCRB v3.0 assay at survey level resolution. A depth of roughly 40,000-55,000 T-cell genomes per sample was targeted for TRB sequencing. An Illumina MiSeq with a v3 150-cycle kit was used to sequence the pooled TRB libraries. The authors processed their data as follows. Analysis of repertoires was carried out in R inside a reproducible Nextflow workflow spanning QC, data transformation and analysis. LymphoSeq2, an R package for exploring AIRR-Seq data, was used to implement the custom analyses. After excluding several samples that yielded fewer than 5000 total TRB sequences, roughly 190 HIV repertoires remained for analysis. Of the approximately 190 retained HIV repertoires, under 65 were collected before and 120 to 140 after ART initiation. Repertoires were downsampled to 5000 TRB nucleotide sequences, with summary statistics averaged over 100 downsampling iterations. The analysis kept only TRB sequences whose CDR3 regions were at least seven amino acids long. Two measures captured diversity: a Shannon entropy-derived clonality score and the Gini coefficient. In the repertoire networks, any two of the top 5000 CDR3 amino acid sequences were connected whenever the two sequences differed by an edit distance of one. GLIPH2 predicted antigen specificity groups and MHC restriction for TRB CDR3 amino acid sequences. Known CMV, EBV, HIV or tissue antigen associations were flagged by matching CDR3 amino acid sequences against VDJdb and McPAS-TCR. Pre-ART, post-ART and control groups were compared with Wilcoxon signed-rank tests and Holm-Bonferroni correction. TCRdb took over this immuneACCESS table, retaining in-frame rearrangements with V and J assigned. Such tables are incomplete; in checked studies, under half of the missing clones stem from an unresolved V gene, and the remainder is unexplained. For V, J and clone size, that table is used; D and trimming come from the DNA. The sample contains fewer than 45,000 clones, roughly 95% of them found a single time. Jointly, the top ten make up 2.7% of the sample.

To be included, a participant needed at least one PBMC sample from before ART initiation plus at least two post-ART samples. Every participant with HIV received treatment in the United States of America. Before DNA extraction, cryopreserved samples containing roughly 0.9-10 million PBMC were thawed and washed. At the time of the earliest PBMC sample for each participant with HIV, ages ranged from 23 to 54 years. Per participant, PBMC samples came from 1-4 timepoints prior to ART initiation and 2-8 timepoints following ART initiation, for a median of 7 samples. For every participant, serial HIV viral load, CD4+ T-cell count, ART history and demographic data were obtained. Genomic DNA was extracted from unsorted PBMC with a Qiagen kit on a QIAcube, processed in batches of 12 samples. CDR3 length: 16 amino acids, cysteine to phenylalanine. The CDR3 DNA has 48 bases and is translated from base 1. The germline V gene supplies CDR1 SGHTA and CDR2 FQGNSA. The germline ends are 15 bases apart after V is trimmed by 2 bases and J by 4 bases.

The study at large found these results: CDR3 length ranges in HIV repertoires were narrower than in controls, and network structure suggested an antigen-experienced repertoire with only a slight naive shift after ART. Owing to limited PBMC availability, only the TCR beta chain was sequenced, without alpha chain pairing. The samples were dated from about 2003 to 2017, and the ART regimens that were used may be less effective than current ART regimens. Starting ART was linked to a significant rise in TRB diversity, yet even after long-term ART the diversity remained significantly lower than in transplant donor controls. Expanded TRB clones identified before ART initiation dominated the repertoire at all time points, although this dominance fluctuated and declined in many PLHIV after ART. No data were available on ART adherence, viral resistance or therapy changes, limiting inferences about post-ART repertoire changes. Because pre-ART samples had limited cell numbers, profiling was done on unsorted PBMC rather than on sorted CD4+ and CD8+ T cells.

The receptor was derived from a woman in her fifties or sixties with HIV. The receptor chain draws on TRBV7-2 and TRBJ1-5; a weak D assignment points to TRBD1 (5 bases agree). The starting material was unsorted PBMCs, obtained 3.7 years after starting antiretroviral therapy. CDR3 region: CASSLSGVWGNQPQHF. The DNA is as follows: TGTGCCAGCAGCTTATCGGGGGTATGGGGGAATCAGCCCCAGCATTTT.